The rows below give T cell receptor beta chains drawn from one sample of a study of cytomegalovirus exposure and HLA in healthy donors. Profiled with immunoSEQ multiplex PCR; TCRdb holds only in-frame clones, not every one. The data contain 150,000 to 200,000 clones, 82% of them singletons. Source material: PBMCs. The receptors derive from a girl between 5 and 17 years old in good health and CMV-seropositive. CDR3s include the opening cysteine and the closing phenylalanine or tryptophan. A D gene is named only where the DNA matches it firmly. Size is stated for part of the rows, as once, few or many counts, or as a class when the clone is expanded.

cdr3_nt cdr3_aa cdr3_length clone_size v_call d_call j_call
TGTGCCAGCAGTGAGGCCAACGTCAGGGTCGTTGGCGAGCAGTACTTC CASSEANVRVVGEQYF 16 . TRBV2 . TRBJ2-7
TGTGCCAGCAGCTCCGGGACAGGGGACACAGATACGCAGTATTTT CASSSGTGDTDTQYF 15 few TRBV5-4 TRBD1 TRBJ2-3
TGCGCCAGCAGCCTGGGACAGGGGGGGACCGGGGAGCTGTTTTTT CASSLGQGGTGELFF 15 . TRBV4-3 TRBD1 TRBJ2-2
TGTGCCAGCAGCTTGTCACAGGTCTCTGGAAACACCATATATTTT CASSLSQVSGNTIYF 15 . TRBV7-9 . TRBJ1-3
TGTGCCAGCAGCCGTCTGAGGGGACTAGCTAACCAAGAGACCCAGTACTTC CASSRLRGLANQETQYF 17 . TRBV5-6 TRBD2 TRBJ2-5
TGTGCCAGCAGCTTGGGGCTAGCGGGGGCCTACGAGCAGTACTTC CASSLGLAGAYEQYF 15 . TRBV5-6 TRBD2 TRBJ2-7
TGTGCCAGCAGTCCACAGGGTCAAGAGACCCAGTACTTC CASSPQGQETQYF 13 . TRBV27 . TRBJ2-5
TGTGCCAGCAGCCCGAGGGGGGGACAGGGTGCAGATACGCAGTATTTT CASSPRGGQGADTQYF 16 . TRBV5-4 TRBD1 TRBJ2-3
TGTGCCAGCAGTGCGACAGGGACTGGAAACACCATATATTTT CASSATGTGNTIYF 14 once TRBV25-1 TRBD1 TRBJ1-3
TGTGCCAGCAGCTTGGCCGGGGCAGGGGGCTTTAATGAGCAGTTCTTC CASSLAGAGGFNEQFF 16 . TRBV5-4 TRBD1 TRBJ2-1
TGTGCCAGCAGCCCATTAATGTCGACAGGGCCGAACACTGAAGCTTTCTTT CASSPLMSTGPNTEAFF 17 . TRBV14 TRBD1 TRBJ1-1
TGTGCCAGCAGTTTACGGCCGAACCGGGTGGGAGAGACCCAGTACTTC CASSLRPNRVGETQYF 16 . TRBV28 . TRBJ2-5
TGTGCCAGCAGTTTGTTCAGCGGGGACCTCCTCTACCAAGAGACCCAGTACTTC CASSLFSGDLLYQETQYF 18 . TRBV27 TRBD2 TRBJ2-5
TGCGCCAGCAGACTTAATGCGGGCAGGGGGCGATCTAACTATGGCTACACCTTC CASRLNAGRGRSNYGYTF 18 few TRBV10-2 TRBD1 TRBJ1-2
TGTGCCAGCCTGTCTGGGGCCAACGTCCTGACTTTC CASLSGANVLTF 12 . TRBV19 . TRBJ2-6
TGCGCCAGCAGCCCTCGCGACGAGCAGTACTTC CASSPRDEQYF 11 . TRBV23-1 . TRBJ2-7
TGTGCCAGCAGTGACAGGACAGGGGGTTACAATGAGCAGTTCTTC CASSDRTGGYNEQFF 15 . TRBV6-4 TRBD1 TRBJ2-1
TGTGCCAGCAGTTACCCTGGGGGCTGGACTGAAGCTTTCTTT CASSYPGGWTEAFF 14 few TRBV6-5 . TRBJ1-1
TGCAGCCCAGGGGGAAACTATGGCTACACCTTC CSPGGNYGYTF 11 . TRBV20-1 TRBD1 TRBJ1-2
TGTGCCAGCGGCCTAGGGACAGGGCTTAATGAAAAACTGTTTTTT CASGLGTGLNEKLFF 15 . TRBV25-1 TRBD1 TRBJ1-4
TGTGCCAGCTCACCACTAAAGGGGGCCGATGGCTACACCTTC CASSPLKGADGYTF 14 . TRBV18 TRBD1 TRBJ1-2
TGCGCCAGCAGCTTATCCCCCAGGTCTCAGCCCCAGCATTTT CASSLSPRSQPQHF 14 . TRBV7-6 . TRBJ1-5
TGTGCCAGCAGCTTGCGGCGGGAGGGTGAGCAGTTCTTC CASSLRREGEQFF 13 . TRBV7-3 TRBD2 TRBJ2-1
TGTGCCAGCAGCTTAGGGGCGGGAGTAAGCTACAATGAGCAGTTCTTC CASSLGAGVSYNEQFF 16 . TRBV7-8 TRBD2 TRBJ2-1
TGTGCCAGCAGCTTGCTAACTAGCGAAGTGTCCTACGAGCAGTACTTC CASSLLTSEVSYEQYF 16 . TRBV7-2 TRBD2 TRBJ2-7
TGTGCCAGCAGTGGGCAAAACCGGGGTGGCTACACCTTC CASSGQNRGGYTF 13 . TRBV2 . TRBJ1-2
TGTGCCAGCAGTTTCCTACAGGGACAGGGTGGCTACACCTTC CASSFLQGQGGYTF 14 . TRBV28 TRBD1 TRBJ1-2
TGCGCCAGCAGCTTGGTGGGTAGGGGGAGCTATGGCTACACCTTC CASSLVGRGSYGYTF 15 . TRBV5-1 . TRBJ1-2
TGTGCCAGCAGCTCCCGACAGGGGGATGAAAAACTGTTTTTT CASSSRQGDEKLFF 14 . TRBV7-9 TRBD1 TRBJ1-4
TGCGCCAGCAGCTTGGGTAGCGGGAACACCGGGGAGCTGTTTTTT CASSLGSGNTGELFF 15 . TRBV5-1 . TRBJ2-2
TGTGCCAGCAGTGAAAGGTCCGGGACAGGAGACGTCTACGAGCAGTACTTC CASSERSGTGDVYEQYF 17 . TRBV6-1 TRBD1 TRBJ2-7
TGTGCCATCAGTGACGCGGAGACGCAGCCCCAGCATTTT CAISDAETQPQHF 13 . TRBV10-3 . TRBJ1-5
TGTGCCAGCAGCATCCGGGACAGGGCTTCATTAGGCTACACCTTC CASSIRDRASLGYTF 15 once TRBV5-6 TRBD1 TRBJ1-2
TGCGCCAGCAGCCTAACGGACAGGGACACTGAAGCTTTCTTT CASSLTDRDTEAFF 14 . TRBV5-1 TRBD1 TRBJ1-1
TGTGCCAGCTCACCAAATGGTGCAGGGCCCTCGGATACGCAGTATTTT CASSPNGAGPSDTQYF 16 . TRBV18 . TRBJ2-3
TGTGCCAGCAGCTTAGAGCTCTCCTACGAGCAGTACTTC CASSLELSYEQYF 13 . TRBV7-6 . TRBJ2-7
TGTGCCAGCAGCGTAGAGGGATGGAAACAGGGGAGGAATCAGCCCCAGCATTTT CASSVEGWKQGRNQPQHF 18 . TRBV9 TRBD1 TRBJ1-5
TGTGCCAGCAGTTCGACTAGCGGGGGGCTGGGAAATACGCAGTATTTT CASSSTSGGLGNTQYF 16 . TRBV28 TRBD2 TRBJ2-3
TGTGCCAGCAGCCCCAGCGGGGGACGATCCTACAATGAGCAGTTCTTC CASSPSGGRSYNEQFF 16 few TRBV9 TRBD2 TRBJ2-1
TGTGCACGCGCCGAGGCAGAAAATACGCAGTATTTT CARAEAENTQYF 12 few TRBV30 . TRBJ2-3
TGCAGCGTTAGCGCCACTGGTAGCTGGGATGAGCAGTTCTTC CSVSATGSWDEQFF 14 . TRBV29-1 . TRBJ2-1
TGTGCCAGCAGTTTGAAGCGGGGCTCCAATGAGCAGTTCTTC CASSLKRGSNEQFF 14 . TRBV27 TRBD2 TRBJ2-1
TGTGCCAGCAGTAGAGGACTAGCGGGAGAAGAGCAGTACTTC CASSRGLAGEEQYF 14 . TRBV6-5 TRBD2 TRBJ2-7
TGTGCCAGCAGCTTAGGCCGGACACTCACATCAACTAATGAAAAACTGTTTTTT CASSLGRTLTSTNEKLFF 18 . TRBV7-8 . TRBJ1-4
TGTGCCAGCAGTTACGTAAGGGGAGAGACCCAGTACTTC CASSYVRGETQYF 13 once TRBV6-5 . TRBJ2-5
TGTGCCTGGATGGGACATCCATACTACAATGAGCAGTTCTTC CAWMGHPYYNEQFF 14 few TRBV30 . TRBJ2-1
TGTGCCAGTAGTAAGACCGGGGGGCCAAATCAGCCCCAGCATTTT CASSKTGGPNQPQHF 15 once TRBV19 . TRBJ1-5
TGCGCCAGCAGCCCATCAAAACAGGGTCTCCAGCCCCAGCATTTT CASSPSKQGLQPQHF 15 . TRBV4-1 . TRBJ1-5
TGCAGCGTATGCAGGGGCCCCTCCTACGAGCAGTACTTC CSVCRGPSYEQYF 13 . TRBV29-1 . TRBJ2-7
TGCGCCAGCAGCCAAGTGTCCAGCTCTGGAAACACCATATATTTT CASSQVSSSGNTIYF 15 . TRBV4-1 . TRBJ1-3
TGTGCCAGCAGACTTGACTATGGCTACACCTTC CASRLDYGYTF 11 . TRBV28 . TRBJ1-2
TGTGCCAGCAGCCCAAAGCTGGGGGGCGAGCAGTACTTC CASSPKLGGEQYF 13 . TRBV13 . TRBJ2-7
TGTGCCAGCAGTGACACCGAGACAGAGAAAGACACCGGGGAGCTGTTTTTT CASSDTETEKDTGELFF 17 . TRBV6-4 . TRBJ2-2
TGTGCCAGCAGTTACCGGAACACTGAAGCTTTCTTT CASSYRNTEAFF 12 . TRBV6-6 . TRBJ1-1
TGTGCCAGCAGCCAATTGAGCGGGAGTCCCGGGGAGCTGTTTTTT CASSQLSGSPGELFF 15 . TRBV4-2 TRBD2 TRBJ2-2
TGTGCCAGCAGTCCGCTAGCGGGATGGGAGCAGTTCTTC CASSPLAGWEQFF 13 . TRBV27 TRBD2 TRBJ2-1
TGTGCCGCAGGAGACCGGGACACCGAGAACATTCAGTACTTC CAAGDRDTENIQYF 14 once TRBV7-9 . TRBJ2-4
TGTGCCAGCAGTTACTCGGCGGGAGGGCCGGTCGAGCAGTACTTC CASSYSAGGPVEQYF 15 few TRBV6-5 TRBD2 TRBJ2-7
TGTGCCAGCAGTTATGACAGCCGCGGTGAAAAACTGTTTTTT CASSYDSRGEKLFF 14 once TRBV27 . TRBJ1-4
TGTGCCAGCAGCCGAGGGACCGCCGGGGGGGAGCAGTTCTTC CASSRGTAGGEQFF 14 . TRBV6-5 TRBD2 TRBJ2-1